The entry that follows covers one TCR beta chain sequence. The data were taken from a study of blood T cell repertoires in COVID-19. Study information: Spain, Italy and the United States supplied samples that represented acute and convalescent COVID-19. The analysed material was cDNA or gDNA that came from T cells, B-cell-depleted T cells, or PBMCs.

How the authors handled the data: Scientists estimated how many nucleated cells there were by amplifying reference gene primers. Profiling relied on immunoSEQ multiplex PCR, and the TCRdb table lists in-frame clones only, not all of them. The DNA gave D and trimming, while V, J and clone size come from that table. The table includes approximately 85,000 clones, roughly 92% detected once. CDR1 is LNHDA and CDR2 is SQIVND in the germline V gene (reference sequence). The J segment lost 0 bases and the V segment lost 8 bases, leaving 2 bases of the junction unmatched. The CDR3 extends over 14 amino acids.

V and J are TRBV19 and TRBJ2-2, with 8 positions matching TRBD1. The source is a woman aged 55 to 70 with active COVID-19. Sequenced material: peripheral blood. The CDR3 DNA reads TGTGCCAGTCACAGGGGGTCGAACACCGGGGAGCTGTTTTTT. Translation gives CASHRGSNTGELFF.